The 31 T cell receptor beta chains below all came from one sample that was sequenced in a study of T cell responses to AZD1222 COVID-19 vaccine. Produced via immunoSEQ multiplex PCR; TCRdb's table is partial and in-frame only. The profile shows 100,000 to 150,000 clones, around 85% of them singletons. The source material was peripheral blood, sampled 28 days after the second AZD1222 dose. The receptors were sampled from an adult who received the AZD1222 COVID-19 vaccine.

The chain couples TRBV5-4 to TRBJ2-7; possibly TRBD2 for D (6 bases). Trimming removed 4 bases from V and 0 bases from J, with 14 bases in between. The CDR3 consists of 15 residues. Germline lookup yields CDR1 SGHNT and CDR2 YYREEE (reference sequence). DNA of the CDR3: TGTGCCAGCAGCCCCACTAGCTCCAACTCCTACGAGCAGTACTTC. It yields the protein CASSPTSSNSYEQYF.

The rearrangement joins TRBV6-5 to TRBJ1-6; 9 nucleotides align to TRBD1. V was pared by 7 bases and J by 7 bases, with 8 bases of the junction left unmatched. Germline CDR1 reads MNHEY; CDR2 reads SVGAGI. The CDR3 extends over 15 amino acids. The CDR3 spells CASTAADRGNSPLHF. The CDR3 DNA reads as TGTGCCAGCACCGCTGCGGACAGGGGCAATTCACCCCTCCACTTT.

Here the CDR3 DNA reads TGTGCCAGCAGCTTAGGTTGGGACCGCGGCAATCAGCCCCAGCATTTT. This sequence encodes CASSLGWDRGNQPQHF. The rearrangement uses TRBV11-2 and TRBJ1-5; possible D gene TRBD1, 5 bases. CDR1 and CDR2 (germline): SGHAT, FQNNGV. This CDR3 is built from 16 residues. With 1 base removed from V and 2 bases from J, the gap between germline ends came to 12 bases.

The rearrangement uses TRBV29-1 and TRBJ1-5; 9 nucleotides align to TRBD1. The CDR3 spans 14 residues. V was pared by 4 bases and J by 4 bases, with 5 bases of the junction left unmatched. Germline V gives CDR1 SQVTM, CDR2 ANQGSEA. The CDR3 here is CSVGGGQGNQPQHF. Written as DNA, the CDR3 is TGCAGCGTTGGGGGAGGACAGGGGAATCAGCCCCAGCATTTT.

CDR3: CASTETGGDYGYTF. Written as DNA, the CDR3 is TGTGCCAGCACCGAGACAGGGGGGGACTATGGCTACACCTTC. The V gene is TRBV6-5, the J gene TRBJ1-2; 9 bases fit TRBD1. This CDR3 has 14 amino acids. Germline CDR1 and CDR2: MNHEY and SVGAGI. J gave up 3 bases and V 7 bases, and 6 bases lay outside the gene matches.

This clone was seen just once. The chain joins TRBV7-9 to TRBJ1-1; D is perhaps TRBD1 (6 bases). Deletions cut 5 bases from V and 7 bases from J, with 17 bases between. Germline V gene lookup returns CDR1 SEHNR and CDR2 FQNEAQ (reference sequence). This CDR3 is built from 14 residues. CDR3 protein: CASSPTRQDGEAFF. For the CDR3, the DNA is TGTGCCAGCAGCCCTACCAGACAGGACGGTGAAGCTTTCTTT.

The rearrangement links TRBV4-1 to TRBJ2-3; a weak D match, TRBD1 (6 bases). The CDR3 is 14 residues long. Germline values: CDR1 MGHRA, CDR2 YSYEKL. The V gene lost 0 bases and the J gene lost 5 bases, with 9 bases spanning the gap. The CDR3 region is CASSQEGALDTQYF. In DNA form, the CDR3 reads TGCGCCAGCAGCCAAGAGGGGGCGTTAGATACGCAGTATTTT.

The chain uses TRBV24-1 and TRBJ1-2; D ambiguous. The V end lost 4 bases, the J end lost 0 bases, and 8 bases lay between the germline ends. The germline CDR1 and CDR2 sequences are KGHDR and SFDVKD. The CDR3 contains 14 residues. The CDR3 loop is CATSEPSTNYGYTF. The CDR3 DNA follows: TGTGCCACCAGTGAGCCATCGACTAACTATGGCTACACCTTC.

This clone has more than one count but fewer than ten. J is TRBJ2-3 and V is TRBV29-1; 8 bases are shared with TRBD2. The J segment lost 4 bases and the V segment lost 7 bases, leaving 13 bases of the junction unmatched. Germline V lookup: CDR1 SQVTM, CDR2 ANQGSEA. The CDR3 covers 15 residues. The CDR3 DNA reads TGCAGCGCCACAGCCCTAGCGGGCCGGCCAGATACGCAGTATTTT. Translation: CSATALAGRPDTQYF.

In this sample, this clone turned up a few times. The chain employs TRBV5-4 and TRBJ1-6; TRBD1 is a possible D gene (5 bases). CDR1 SGHNT and CDR2 YYREEE come from the germline V gene (reference sequence). CDR3 length: 14 residues. Trimming cost V 3 bases and J 7 bases, with 11 bases left between them. CDR3 DNA: TGTGCCAGCAGCTGGGACTCTCTCAATTCACCCCTCCACTTT. Protein sequence: CASSWDSLNSPLHF. The whole variable domain, remainder taken from reference TRBV5-4 and TRBJ1-6, is ETGVTQSPTHLIKTRGQQVTLRCSSQSGHNTVSWYQQALGQGPQFIFQYYREEENGRGNFPPRFSGLQFPNYSSELNVNALELDDSALYLCASSWDSLNSPLHFGNGTRLTVT.

V and J are TRBV9 and TRBJ1-6; TRBD1 matches 7 bases. CDR1 SGDLS and CDR2 YYNGEE come from the germline V gene. This CDR3 region has 14 residues. The V segment lost 2 bases and the J segment 6 bases; nucleotides outside the gene matches: 2. CDR3 amino acids: CASSVWDSNSPLHF. The CDR3 DNA sequence: TGTGCCAGCAGCGTGTGGGACAGTAATTCACCCCTCCACTTT.

The V call is TRBV12-3 or TRBV12-4, the J call TRBJ1-5, with 7 bases matching TRBD1. The ends lost 6 bases at V and 7 bases at J; junction bases unmatched: 6. There are 13 residues in the CDR3. CDR3 in DNA: TGTGCCAGCAGGACAGGGTGGGGCCAGCCCCAGCATTTT. This codes for CASRTGWGQPQHF.

The V call is TRBV28, the J call TRBJ1-2; a possible D gene is TRBD1 (5 bases). Germline V gene sequence: CDR1 MDHEN, CDR2 SYDVKM. The CDR3 runs to 12 residues. With 4 bases removed from V and 5 bases from J, the gap between germline ends came to 8 bases. CDR3 nucleotide sequence: TGTGCCAGCAGTTCAGGGTGGTATGGCTACACCTTC. Protein product: CASSSGWYGYTF.

The chain combines TRBV18 with TRBJ1-1; D unclear. The CDR3 has 11 residues. V lost 3 bases to trimming and J lost 3 bases, with 2 bases between them. Germline values: CDR1 KGHSH, CDR2 LQKENI. This CDR3 is CASSPDTEAFF. In DNA form, the CDR3 reads TGTGCCAGCTCACCCGACACTGAAGCTTTCTTT.

The V and J genes are TRBV5-1 and TRBJ2-7; D is perhaps TRBD1 or TRBD2 (5 bases each). This CDR3 region has 15 residues. V was shortened by 4 bases and J by 2 bases, with 16 bases between the two germline ends. Germline V CDR1 and CDR2: SGHRS, YFSETQ. The CDR3 DNA sequence: TGCGCCAGCAGCAGGGCTCCGTGGGGGACCTACGAGCAGTACTTC. Its translation: CASSRAPWGTYEQYF.

This clone was recorded only once. This sequence joins TRBV4-2 and TRBJ1-2, with TRBD1 identical over 10 bases. With 2 bases clipped from V and 4 bases from J, the junction kept 7 bases outside the gene matches. The CDR3 contains 16 residues. Germline loops: CDR1 LGHNA, CDR2 YNFKEQ. CDR3 sequence: CASSQIRQGAFYGYTF. The CDR3 DNA follows: TGTGCCAGCAGCCAAATCCGACAGGGGGCTTTCTATGGCTACACCTTC.

The V gene is TRBV10-3, the J gene TRBJ1-1, with no clear D. Looked up from germline, CDR1 is ENHRY and CDR2 is SYGVKD. Trimming removed 0 bases at V and 5 bases at J, with 13 bases between. The CDR3 runs 15 residues. CDR3 residues: CAISESNPSGTEAFF. In nucleotides, the CDR3 is TGTGCCATCAGTGAGTCGAACCCGTCCGGAACTGAAGCTTTCTTT.

Comments on this clone: Other DNA sequences within the sample encode an identical CDR3. The V and J genes are TRBV3-1 (or the pseudogene TRBV3-2) and TRBJ2-5; D is ambiguous. Per the germline V gene, CDR1 is LGHDT and CDR2 is YNNKEL (reference sequence). This CDR3 contains 12 residues. Trimming pared 8 bases from V and 3 bases from J, leaving 10 bases between. The CDR3 DNA reads as TGTGCCAGCTCCCGGGCGGAAGAGACCCAGTACTTC. Its translation is CASSRAEETQYF.

This clone was observed a handful of times. CDR3 protein: CASTRTDTEAFF. CDR3 sequence (DNA): TGTGCCAGTACCAGGACAGACACTGAAGCTTTCTTT. The chain carries TRBV19 and TRBJ1-1; D perhaps matches TRBD1 (6 bases). The V gene lost 7 bases and the J gene lost 3 bases, with 9 bases spanning the gap. Germline CDR1 is LNHDA and CDR2 is SQIVND (reference sequence). The CDR3 runs to 12 residues. The entire variable domain, with the rest obtained from reference TRBV19 and TRBJ1-1, is as follows: DGGITQSPKYLFRKEGQNVTLSCEQNLNHDAMYWYRQDPGQGLRLIYYSQIVNDFQKGDIAEGYSVSREKKESFPLTVTSAQKNPTAFYLCASTRTDTEAFFGQGTRLTVV.

This clone was detected only a few times. The genes are TRBV7-9 and TRBJ2-1; perhaps TRBD1 as D (5 bases). Germline CDR1 and CDR2: SEHNR and FQNEAQ (reference sequence). Trimming left V 4 bases short and J 0 bases short, with 13 bases between. The CDR3 consists of 16 residues. CDR3 in DNA: TGTGCCAGCAGCTGGACATCTAGGAGCTCCTACAATGAGCAGTTCTTC. Its protein is CASSWTSRSSYNEQFF.

This clone has only one observation. V gene TRBV6-5 combines with J gene TRBJ1-2; TRBD1 agrees at 7 bases. Per germline, CDR1 MNHEY and CDR2 SVGAGI. V shed 4 bases and J 4 bases; nucleotides not matched to a gene: 3. The CDR3 sequence is 13 residues long. CDR3 DNA: TGTGCCAGCAGTTCCGGGACAGTCTATGGCTACACCTTC. Protein: CASSSGTVYGYTF.

This clone has only a few counts. The chain couples TRBV2 to TRBJ2-7; 12 nucleotides agree with TRBD2. Trimming took 6 bases from V and 7 from J; bases not matched to a gene: 10. Germline V gene lookup returns CDR1 SNHLY and CDR2 FYNNEI. The CDR3 covers 15 residues. CDR3 sequence: CASSHGTSGPEEQYF. The CDR3 DNA reads TGTGCCAGCAGCCACGGGACTAGCGGGCCTGAGGAGCAGTACTTC.

The chain joins TRBV7-3 to TRBJ2-2, with TRBD2 matching over 10 bases. CDR1 SGHTA and CDR2 FQGTGA come from the germline V gene. This CDR3 is 15 amino acids long. The ends lost 5 bases at V and 7 bases at J; junction bases unmatched: 7. In DNA form, the CDR3 reads TGTGCCAGCAGCCACTCTAGCGGGGGAATCGGGGAGCTGTTTTTT. Amino acid sequence: CASSHSSGGIGELFF.

The rearrangement links TRBV6-4 to TRBJ2-3; D unresolved. This CDR3 has 14 residues. Trimming shortened V by 5 bases and J by 2 bases, and 11 bases separated the two germline ends. The germline V gene has CDR1 MRHNA and CDR2 SNTAGT. The CDR3 DNA reads TGTGCCAGCAGTCCCGCCCGATACACAGATACGCAGTATTTT. It encodes CASSPARYTDTQYF.

V and J are TRBV27 and TRBJ1-2, with 11 positions matching TRBD1. The junction had 8 bases not matched to a gene; V was cut back by 5 bases and J by 3 bases. CDR1 is MNHEY and CDR2 is SMNVEV in the germline V gene (reference sequence). The CDR3 loop spans 16 amino acids. CDR3 protein: CASSTRTGGMDYGYTF. CDR3 in DNA: TGTGCCAGCAGTACCCGGACAGGGGGCATGGACTATGGCTACACCTTC.

The J gene is TRBJ1-5, the V gene TRBV6-1; no definite D call. Trimming shortened V by 1 base and J by 2 bases, and 12 bases separated the two germline ends. The CDR3 is 16 residues long. Germline V gene sequence: CDR1 MNHNS, CDR2 SASEGT. The CDR3 coding sequence is TGTGCCAGCAGTGAAGATGACAATCTGGGCAATCAGCCCCAGCATTTT. Translating gives CASSEDDNLGNQPQHF.

This chain uses TRBV5-8 with TRBJ1-2; 8 nucleotides agree with TRBD1. V lost 4 bases to trimming and J lost 6 bases; unmatched junction nucleotides: 8. CDR3 length: 14 amino acids. CDR1 is SGHTS, CDR2 YDEGEE, per germline. Here the CDR3 DNA reads TGTGCCAGCAGCCAGATCGACAGGGGCCATGGCTACACCTTC. This codes for CASSQIDRGHGYTF.

V and J are TRBV5-6 and TRBJ1-1; D ambiguous. Germline values: CDR1 SGHDT, CDR2 YYEEEE. Trimming removed 4 bases from V and 7 bases from J, with 11 bases in between. The CDR3 length is 12 residues. The CDR3 loop is CASSHLAIEAFF. CDR3 DNA sequence: TGTGCCAGCAGCCACCTGGCGATTGAAGCTTTCTTT. Full variable domain (remainder filled in from reference TRBV5-6 and TRBJ1-1): DAGVTQSPTHLIKTRGQQVTLRCSPKSGHDTVSWYQQALGQGPQFIFQYYEEEERQRGNFPDRFSGHQFPNYSSELNVNALLLGDSALYLCASSHLAIEAFFGQGTRLTVV.

The chain joins TRBV7-9 to TRBJ2-3; 7 bases agree with TRBD2. The length of the CDR3 is 14 residues. The germline CDR1 and CDR2 sequences are SEHNR and FQNEAQ (reference sequence). Germline trimming cut 1 base from V and 7 bases from J; bases unmatched to any gene: 5. Here the CDR3 DNA reads TGTGCCAGCAGCTTAGGCGGGGGAGAGAATACGCAGTATTTT. It yields the protein CASSLGGGENTQYF.

The chain links TRBV3-1 (or the pseudogene TRBV3-2) to TRBJ1-4; 7 nucleotides align to TRBD1. The V gene end was trimmed by 0 bases and the J gene end by 7 bases; junction bases not matched to a gene: 8. The CDR3 extends over 16 amino acids. From germline, CDR1 is LGHDT and CDR2 YNNKEL (reference sequence). The CDR3 here is CASSQDLVAGGEKLFF. CDR3 coding DNA: TGTGCCAGCAGCCAAGATCTGGTGGCAGGGGGTGAAAAACTGTTTTTT.

The chain couples TRBV28 to TRBJ2-1; possibly TRBD1 for D (6 bases). The CDR3 has 16 amino acids. Germline lookup yields CDR1 MDHEN and CDR2 SYDVKM. The ends were cut back, 4 bases at V and 9 bases at J, with 22 bases in the middle. The CDR3 bases are TGTGCCAGCAGTTCGACCCCCCGAGGTGCAGGGGTTGAGCAGTTCTTC. Protein sequence: CASSSTPRGAGVEQFF.